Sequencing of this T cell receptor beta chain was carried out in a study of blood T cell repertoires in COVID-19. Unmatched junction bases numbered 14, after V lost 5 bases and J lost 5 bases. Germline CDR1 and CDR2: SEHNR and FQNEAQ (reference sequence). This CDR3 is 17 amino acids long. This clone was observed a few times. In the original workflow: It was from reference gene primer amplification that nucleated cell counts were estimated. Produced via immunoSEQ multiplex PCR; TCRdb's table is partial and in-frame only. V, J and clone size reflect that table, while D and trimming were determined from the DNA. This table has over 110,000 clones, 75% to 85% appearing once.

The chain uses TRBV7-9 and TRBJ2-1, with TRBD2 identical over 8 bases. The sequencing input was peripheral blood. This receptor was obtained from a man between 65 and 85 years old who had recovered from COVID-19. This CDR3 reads CASSRPLGTRSHNEQFF. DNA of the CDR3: TGTGCCAGCAGCCGACCTCTAGGGACTAGATCCCACAATGAGCAGTTCTTC.